This T cell receptor (beta chain) was sequenced for a study of blood T cells in healthy people across ages. A second PCR, run for 7 to 11 cycles, used a sample-barcoded 5' primer plus a J-beta primer mix. A tag from a template-switch adaptor with 12 random nucleotides marked each cDNA molecule. Sequencing yielded, for each sample, at least 3 million paired-end reads carrying CDR3. Each CDR3 protein is one row after TCRdb ran MiXCR on the 5' RACE reads. The data show 1,500,000 or so distinct CDR3 sequences, around 59% seen once. Isolating PBMCs gave at least 6 million of these cells per sample. Germline values: CDR1 LGHDT, CDR2 YNNKEL (reference sequence). V was cut by 1 base and J by 15 bases, with 13 bases left in between. CDR3 length: 12 residues.

The TCR originated in a man younger than 35 in good health. The J gene is TRBJ2-1, the V gene TRBV3-1; D is uncertain. Sequencing was carried out using blood. The CDR3: CASSQGNRYGFF. CDR3 coding DNA: TGTGCCAGCAGCCAAGGGAATCGTTACGGGTTCTTC.